Listed here are 10 T cell receptor beta chains from one sample, sequenced in a study of T cell responses to AZD1222 COVID-19 vaccine (dated by TCRdb to the early 2020s). Library prep was done by the immunoSEQ multiplex PCR assay. In its TCRdb copy, this immuneACCESS table keeps in-frame sequences only and misses some clones. Where compared with another copy, unresolved V genes explain less than half of these, and the others have no known cause. The sample table records 140,000 to 150,000 clones; around 94% of these occur just once. Jointly, the top ten make up around 12% of the sample. The time point label on this specimen signifies: sample from adult after SARS-CoV-2 infection, after symptom onset. The sequences come from peripheral blood, collected after recovery from COVID-19. These receptors were taken from an adult who had recovered from COVID-19.

The chain links TRBV6-5 to TRBJ2-7; TRBD1 agrees at 8 bases. The germline V gene encodes CDR1 MNHEY and CDR2 SVGAGI. V lost 8 bases and J lost 0; bases outside the gene matches: 6. There are 14 residues in the CDR3. This CDR3 is CASGRTGSSYEQYF. Here the CDR3 DNA reads TGTGCCAGCGGCCGGACAGGGAGCTCCTACGAGCAGTACTTC.

The V and J genes are TRBV30 and TRBJ1-2; tentatively, D is TRBD1 (5 bases). The germline CDR1 and CDR2 sequences are GTSNPN and SVGIG (reference sequence). V was cut by 5 bases and J by 7 bases, with 11 bases left in between. This CDR3 comprises 11 residues. The CDR3 DNA is TGTGCCTGGGGCCGGGACCCTGGCTACACCTTC. This sequence encodes CAWGRDPGYTF.

As regards this clone: Germline is not matched at one junction end, which may reflect a read error. The chain uses TRBV25-1 and TRBJ1-5; D is uncertain. There are 17 residues in the CDR3. Germline V gives CDR1 MGHDK, CDR2 SYGVNS. Here the CDR3 reads CAGSEWIPMSSNQPQHF. For the CDR3, the DNA is TGTGCCGGCAGTGAATGGATACCGATGAGTAGCAATCAGCCCCAGCATTTT.

This clone has just one count. V usage is TRBV7-9 and J usage is TRBJ2-7, with 9 positions matching TRBD1. Per the germline V gene, CDR1 is SEHNR and CDR2 is FQNEAQ (reference sequence). The CDR3 loop spans 15 amino acids. The trim removed 1 base at V and 3 bases at J, leaving 4 bases unmatched. CDR3 loop: CASSLVPDRGYEQYF. DNA for the CDR3: TGTGCCAGCAGCTTAGTCCCGGACAGGGGCTACGAGCAGTACTTC.

The chain couples TRBV12-3 or TRBV12-4 to TRBJ1-1, with D perhaps matching TRBD1 (6 bases). The V end lost 3 bases, the J end lost 8 bases, and 10 bases lay between the germline ends. The CDR3 is 12 residues long. Here the CDR3 DNA reads TGTGCCAGCAGTTTGGGACAAATCGAAGCTTTCTTT. Translated, it gives CASSLGQIEAFF.

This clone was seen only once. The chain joins TRBV11-2 to TRBJ2-3, with 12 bases aligning to TRBD2. CDR1 and CDR2 (germline): SGHAT, FQNNGV. The CDR3 has 18 amino acids. J gave up 2 bases and V 5 bases, and 11 bases lay outside the gene matches. CDR3 sequence (DNA): TGTGCCAGCAGCACCAGACTAGCGGGAGAGTTTTCCACAGATACGCAGTATTTT. It is translated as CASSTRLAGEFSTDTQYF.

The CDR3 region is CASSLGNEKLFF. The CDR3 nucleotides are TGTGCCAGCAGCTTAGGAAATGAAAAACTGTTTTTT. The chain recombines TRBV7-9 with TRBJ1-4; D is unresolved. The CDR3 is made up of 12 amino acids. Germline CDR1 and CDR2: SEHNR and FQNEAQ (reference sequence). V lost 1 base and J 5 bases, leaving 2 bases between the germline ends.

The V call is TRBV2, the J call TRBJ2-5; D is ambiguous. V was cut by 3 bases and J by 10 bases, with 12 bases left in between. Germline V gene data show CDR1 as SNHLY and CDR2 as FYNNEI. The CDR3 spans 12 residues. CDR3 in DNA: TGTGCCAGCAGTGAGGTGTATTGGTTCCAGTACTTC. Residues: CASSEVYWFQYF.

V usage is TRBV7-9 and J usage is TRBJ1-2; D is unresolved. The ends were cut back, 8 bases at V and 3 bases at J, with 13 bases in the middle. This CDR3 comprises 13 residues. The germline gives CDR1 SEHNR, CDR2 FQNEAQ (reference sequence). The DNA for the CDR3 is TGTGCCAGCTCTAGCGGCAGCTACTATGGCTACACCTTC. This encodes CASSSGSYYGYTF. The variable domain in full, completed from reference TRBV7-9 and TRBJ1-2, reads DTGVSQNPRHKITKRGQNVTFRCDPISEHNRLYWYRQTLGQGPEFLTYFQNEAQLEKSRLLSDRFSAERPKGSFSTLEIQRTEQGDSAMYLCASSSGSYYGYTFGSGTRLTVV.

In this sample, this clone turned up once. Additional DNA sequences in this sample encode the identical CDR3. The chain joins TRBV3-1 (or the pseudogene TRBV3-2) to TRBJ2-1; D remains unclear. Trimming stripped 0 bases from V and 4 bases from J, with 1 base between. CDR1 LGHDT and CDR2 YNNKEL come from the germline V gene (reference sequence). The CDR3 totals 12 residues. CDR3 region: CASSQDYNEQFF. Here the CDR3 DNA reads TGTGCCAGCAGCCAAGATTACAATGAGCAGTTCTTC.